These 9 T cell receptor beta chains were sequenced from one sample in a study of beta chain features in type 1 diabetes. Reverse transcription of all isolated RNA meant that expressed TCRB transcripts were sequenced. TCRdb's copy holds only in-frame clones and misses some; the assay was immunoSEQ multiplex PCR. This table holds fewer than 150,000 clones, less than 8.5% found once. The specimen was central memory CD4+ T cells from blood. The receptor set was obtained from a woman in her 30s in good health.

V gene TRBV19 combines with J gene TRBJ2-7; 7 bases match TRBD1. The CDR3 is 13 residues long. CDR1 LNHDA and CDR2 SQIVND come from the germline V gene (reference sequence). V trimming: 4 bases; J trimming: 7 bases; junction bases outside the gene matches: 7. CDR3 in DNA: TGTGCCAGTAGTACCAACCCGACAGGGGAGCAGTACTTC. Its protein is CASSTNPTGEQYF.

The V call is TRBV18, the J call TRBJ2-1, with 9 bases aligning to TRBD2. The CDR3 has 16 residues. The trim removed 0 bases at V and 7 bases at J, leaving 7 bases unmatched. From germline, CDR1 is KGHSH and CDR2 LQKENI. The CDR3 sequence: CASSPPSGRPTNEQFF. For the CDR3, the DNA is TGTGCCAGCTCACCACCCAGCGGGAGGCCCACGAATGAGCAGTTCTTC. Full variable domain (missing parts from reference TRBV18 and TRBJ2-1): NAGVMQNPRHLVRRRGQEARLRCSPMKGHSHVYWYRQLPEEGLKFMVYLQKENIIDESGMPKERFSAEFPKEGPSILRIQQVVRGDSAAYFCASSPPSGRPTNEQFFGPGTRLTVL.

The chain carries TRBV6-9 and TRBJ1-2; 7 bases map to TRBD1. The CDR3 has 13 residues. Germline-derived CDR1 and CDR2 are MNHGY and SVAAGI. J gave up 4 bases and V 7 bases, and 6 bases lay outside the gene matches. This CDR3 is CASTQHRGYGYTF. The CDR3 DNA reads TGTGCCAGCACCCAACACAGGGGCTATGGCTACACCTTC.

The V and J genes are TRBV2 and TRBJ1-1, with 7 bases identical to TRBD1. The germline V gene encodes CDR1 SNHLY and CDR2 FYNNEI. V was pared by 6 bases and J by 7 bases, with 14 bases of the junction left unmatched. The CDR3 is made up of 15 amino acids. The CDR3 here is CASRIEGAIYNEAFF. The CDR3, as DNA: TGTGCCAGCAGAATCGAGGGGGCGATTTATAATGAAGCTTTCTTT. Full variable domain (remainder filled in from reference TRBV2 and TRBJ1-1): EPEVTQTPSHQVTQMGQEVILRCVPISNHLYFYWYRQILGQKVEFLVSFYNNEISEKSEIFDDQFSVERPDGSNFTLKIRSTKLEDSAMYFCASRIEGAIYNEAFFGQGTRLTVV.

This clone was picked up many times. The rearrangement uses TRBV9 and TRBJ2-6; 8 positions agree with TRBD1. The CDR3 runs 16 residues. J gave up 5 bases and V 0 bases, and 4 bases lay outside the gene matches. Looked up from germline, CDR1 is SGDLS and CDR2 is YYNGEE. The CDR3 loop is CASSVGTGNRANVLTF. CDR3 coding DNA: TGTGCCAGCAGCGTAGGGACAGGGAATAGGGCCAACGTCCTGACTTTC.

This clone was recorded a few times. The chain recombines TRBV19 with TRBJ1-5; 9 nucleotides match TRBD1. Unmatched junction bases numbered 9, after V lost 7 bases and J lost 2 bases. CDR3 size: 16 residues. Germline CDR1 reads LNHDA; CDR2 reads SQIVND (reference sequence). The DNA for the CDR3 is TGTGCCAGTAACAACCGGGACAGGGCTGGCAATCAGCCCCAGCATTTT. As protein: CASNNRDRAGNQPQHF.

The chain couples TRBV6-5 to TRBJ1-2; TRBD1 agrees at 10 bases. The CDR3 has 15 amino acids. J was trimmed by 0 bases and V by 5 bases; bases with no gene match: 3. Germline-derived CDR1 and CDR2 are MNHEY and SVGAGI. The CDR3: CASSAGTGANYGYTF. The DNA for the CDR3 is TGTGCCAGCAGTGCCGGGACAGGGGCTAACTATGGCTACACCTTC.

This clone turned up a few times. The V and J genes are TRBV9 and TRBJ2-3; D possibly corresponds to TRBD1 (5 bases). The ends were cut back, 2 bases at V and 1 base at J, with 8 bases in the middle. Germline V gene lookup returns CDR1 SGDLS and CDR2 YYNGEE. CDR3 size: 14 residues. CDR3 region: CASSVRGGTDTQYF. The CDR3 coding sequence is TGTGCCAGCAGCGTTAGGGGTGGCACAGATACGCAGTATTTT.

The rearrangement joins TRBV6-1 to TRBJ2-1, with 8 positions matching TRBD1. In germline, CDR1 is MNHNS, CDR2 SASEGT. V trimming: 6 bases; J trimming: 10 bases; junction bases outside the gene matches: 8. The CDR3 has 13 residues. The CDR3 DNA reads TGTGCCAGCAGGCCGACAGGGGTCCTCGAGCAGTTCTTC. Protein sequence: CASRPTGVLEQFF.